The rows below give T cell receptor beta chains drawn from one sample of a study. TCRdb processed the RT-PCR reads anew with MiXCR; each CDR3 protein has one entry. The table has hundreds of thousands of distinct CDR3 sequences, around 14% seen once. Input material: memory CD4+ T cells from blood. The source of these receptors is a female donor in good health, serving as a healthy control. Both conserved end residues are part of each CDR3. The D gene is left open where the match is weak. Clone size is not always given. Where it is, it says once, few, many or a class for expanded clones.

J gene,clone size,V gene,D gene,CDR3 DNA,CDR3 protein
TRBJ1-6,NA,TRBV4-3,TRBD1,TGCGCCAGCAGCCAAACACAGGACAGGTTGAATTCACCCCTCTACTTT,CASSQTQDRLNSPLYF
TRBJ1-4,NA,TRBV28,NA,TGTGCCAGCAGTTTAGGACAGCCGGGGGATGAAAAACTGTTTTTT,CASSLGQPGDEKLFF
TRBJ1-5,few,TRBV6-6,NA,TGTGCCAGCAGTTACTCGGGGGGCCAGCAGCCCCAGCATTTT,CASSYSGGQQPQHF
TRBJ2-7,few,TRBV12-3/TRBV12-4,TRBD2,TGTGCCAGCAGTTTCCGGAGCGGGACCAACGAGCAGTACTTC,CASSFRSGTNEQYF
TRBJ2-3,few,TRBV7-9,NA,TGTGCCAGCAGCCACCGAAACACAGATACGCAGTATTTT,CASSHRNTDTQYF
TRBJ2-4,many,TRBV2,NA,TGTGCCAGCAGTGACAGGGTAAACATTCAGTACTTC,CASSDRVNIQYF
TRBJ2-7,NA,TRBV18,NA,TGTGCCAGCTCACGAGACCGGGACACCTACGAGCAGTACTTC,CASSRDRDTYEQYF
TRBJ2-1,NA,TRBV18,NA,TGTGCCAGCTCCCCTGGGGTAGAGTACAATGAGCAGTTCTTC,CASSPGVEYNEQFF
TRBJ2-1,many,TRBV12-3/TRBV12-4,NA,TGTGCCAGCACCCTGGGCCTCCGCTCCTACAATGAGCAGTTCTTC,CASTLGLRSYNEQFF
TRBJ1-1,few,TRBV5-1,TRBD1,TGCGCCAGCAGTCGGCTCGCGGGACAGGGCGACACTGAAGCTTTCTTT,CASSRLAGQGDTEAFF
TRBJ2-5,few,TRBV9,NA,TGTGCCAGCAGCTCACACGGGCTAGCCGGAGAGACCCAGTACTTC,CASSSHGLAGETQYF
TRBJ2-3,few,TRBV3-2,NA,TGTGCCAGCAGCCGGACCCCCGGACGGGATACGCAGTATTTT,CASSRTPGRDTQYF
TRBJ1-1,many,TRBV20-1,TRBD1,TGTGTCGCAGGGGGAACTGAAGCTTTCTTT,CVAGGTEAFF
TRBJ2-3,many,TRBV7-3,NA,TGTGCCAGCAGCTTACGGCAGGGACGCACAGATACGCAGTATTTT,CASSLRQGRTDTQYF
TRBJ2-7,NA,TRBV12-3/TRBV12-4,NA,TGTGCCAGCAGTGCCGGACTGAGCGCGGGGGAGCAGTACTTC,CASSAGLSAGEQYF
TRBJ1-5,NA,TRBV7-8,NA,TGTGCCAGCAGCTTAGCGGGCAGGGGCAGTCAGCCCCAGCATTTT,CASSLAGRGSQPQHF
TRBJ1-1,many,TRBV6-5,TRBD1,TGTGCCAGCAGCGAGGGACAGGGATTTCCTCGCGGCACTGAAGCTTTCTTT,CASSEGQGFPRGTEAFF
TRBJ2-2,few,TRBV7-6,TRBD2,TGTGCCAGCAGCAGCGGGACCTTAGCGGGACGGAAGACCGGGGAGCTGTTTTTT,CASSSGTLAGRKTGELFF
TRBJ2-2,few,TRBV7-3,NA,TGTGCCAGCAGCCCGACAGGGGGAGCGGGAGGTTCCACCGGGGAGCTGTTTTTT,CASSPTGGAGGSTGELFF
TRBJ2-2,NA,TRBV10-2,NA,TGCGCCAGCAGAAGAGACTCTGGAAACACCGGGGAGCTGTTTTTT,CASRRDSGNTGELFF
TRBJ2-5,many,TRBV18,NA,TGTGCCAGCTCAACAAACGCCGGGCGCCAAGAGACCCAGTACTTC,CASSTNAGRQETQYF
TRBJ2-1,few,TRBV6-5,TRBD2,TGTGCCAGCAGTCGGACTAGCGGGTCCAGCTTCTACAATGAGCAGTTCTTC,CASSRTSGSSFYNEQFF
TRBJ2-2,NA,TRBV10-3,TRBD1,TGTGCCAAAACTTTCCCCCGGGACAGGGGAACCGGGGAGCTGTTTTTT,CAKTFPRDRGTGELFF
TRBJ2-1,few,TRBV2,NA,TGTGCCAGCAGTTTCTTGGGGGACACCTACAATGAGCAGTTCTTC,CASSFLGDTYNEQFF
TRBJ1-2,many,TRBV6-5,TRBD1,TGTGCCAGCAGTTTGGGACAGGGGGCAACTAACTATGGCTACACCTTC,CASSLGQGATNYGYTF
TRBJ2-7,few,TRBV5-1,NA,TGCGCCAGCAGCTTCTGGGGGTGGGCCTACGAGCAGTACTTC,CASSFWGWAYEQYF
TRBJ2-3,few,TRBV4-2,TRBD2,TGTGCCAGCAGCCAAATGTCTAGCGGGAGGAGGGATACGCAGTATTTT,CASSQMSSGRRDTQYF
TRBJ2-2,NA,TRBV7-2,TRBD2,TGTGCCAGCAGCTCAAAAGGGACTAGCGGAGGCGGTAGCGGGGAGCTGTTTTTT,CASSSKGTSGGGSGELFF
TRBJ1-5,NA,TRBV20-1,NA,TGCAGTGCTATAAAGGCGGTGGAGCAGCCCCAGCATTTT,CSAIKAVEQPQHF
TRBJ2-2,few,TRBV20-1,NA,TGCAGTGCTAGTACCGGGAGAAATACCGGGGAGCTGTTTTTT,CSASTGRNTGELFF
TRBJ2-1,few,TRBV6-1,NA,TGTGCCAGCAGACCGCTTCATGCGGGGACCTACAATGAGCAGTTCTTC,CASRPLHAGTYNEQFF
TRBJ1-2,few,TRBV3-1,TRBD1,TGTGCCAGCAGCCAACAGGGACAGGTCTACACCTTC,CASSQQGQVYTF
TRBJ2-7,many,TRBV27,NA,TGTGCCAGCAGTACGAGATTTCCATACGAGCAGTACTTC,CASSTRFPYEQYF
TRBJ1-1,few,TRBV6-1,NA,TGTGCCGGAGCGCAGCACTTCGACACTGAAGCTTTCTTT,CAGAQHFDTEAFF
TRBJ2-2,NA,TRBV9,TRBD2,TGTGCCAGCAGCGTAGAAGGACTAGCTGGGACCGGGGAGCTGTTTTTT,CASSVEGLAGTGELFF
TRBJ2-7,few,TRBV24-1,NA,TGTGCCACCAGTGAGGGAAGCAGGACCGAGCAGTACTTC,CATSEGSRTEQYF
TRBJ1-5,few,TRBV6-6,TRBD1,TGTGCCAGCACCGACCGACAGGGGAGGGGCAATCAGCCCCAGCATTTT,CASTDRQGRGNQPQHF
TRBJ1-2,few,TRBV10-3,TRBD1,TGTGCCATCCAGGGACAGGGTGGGACTAACTATGGCTACACCTTC,CAIQGQGGTNYGYTF
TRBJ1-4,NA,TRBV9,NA,TGTGCCAGCAGCGTTCAAGGGGCAACTAATGAAAAACTGTTTTTT,CASSVQGATNEKLFF
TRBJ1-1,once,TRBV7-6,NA,TGTGCCAGCAGCATACAGGGAAGGACTGAAGCTTTCTTT,CASSIQGRTEAFF
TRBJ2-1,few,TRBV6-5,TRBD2,TGTGCCAGCAGCACGCTAGCGGGACCCTACAATGAGCAGTTCTTC,CASSTLAGPYNEQFF
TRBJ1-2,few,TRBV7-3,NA,TGTGCCAGCAGCTTAGAACCGGACAGTTATGGCTACACCTTC,CASSLEPDSYGYTF
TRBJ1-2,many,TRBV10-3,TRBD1,TGTGCCATCAGTTTAGGGACAGGGGGCAATGGCTACACCTTC,CAISLGTGGNGYTF
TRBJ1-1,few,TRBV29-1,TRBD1,TGCAGCGTCGTGGGACAGGGAAACACTGAAGCTTTCTTT,CSVVGQGNTEAFF
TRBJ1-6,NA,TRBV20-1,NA,TGCAGTGCTAGTCGCCAGCATAATTCACCCCTCCACTTT,CSASRQHNSPLHF
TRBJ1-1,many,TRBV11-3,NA,TGTGCCAGCAGCCCCGGGGGGGCGAACACTGAAGCTTTCTTT,CASSPGGANTEAFF